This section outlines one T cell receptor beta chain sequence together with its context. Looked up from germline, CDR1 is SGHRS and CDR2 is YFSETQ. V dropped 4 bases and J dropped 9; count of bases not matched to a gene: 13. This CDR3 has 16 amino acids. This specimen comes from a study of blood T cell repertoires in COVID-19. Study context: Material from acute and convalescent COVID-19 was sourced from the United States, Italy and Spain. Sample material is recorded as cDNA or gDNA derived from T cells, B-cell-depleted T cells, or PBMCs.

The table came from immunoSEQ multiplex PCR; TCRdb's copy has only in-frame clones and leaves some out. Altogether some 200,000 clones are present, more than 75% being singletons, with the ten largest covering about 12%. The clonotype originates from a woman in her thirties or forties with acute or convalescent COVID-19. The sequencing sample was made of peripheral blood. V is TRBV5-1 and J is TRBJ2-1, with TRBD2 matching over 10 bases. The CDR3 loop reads CASSLASSGSEVEQFF. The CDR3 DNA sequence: TGCGCCAGCAGCCTCGCTTCTAGCGGGAGTGAAGTTGAGCAGTTCTTC.